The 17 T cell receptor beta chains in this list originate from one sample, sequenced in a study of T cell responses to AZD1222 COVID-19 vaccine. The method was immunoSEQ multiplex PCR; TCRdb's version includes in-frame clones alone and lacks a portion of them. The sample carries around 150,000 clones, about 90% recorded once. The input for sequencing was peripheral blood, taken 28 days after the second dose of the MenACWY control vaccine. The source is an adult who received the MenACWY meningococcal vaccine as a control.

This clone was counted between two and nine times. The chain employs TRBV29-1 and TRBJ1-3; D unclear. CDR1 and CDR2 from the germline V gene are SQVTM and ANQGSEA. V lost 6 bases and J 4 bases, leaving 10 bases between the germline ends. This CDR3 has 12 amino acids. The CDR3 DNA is TGCAGCGTATTCACGCCCGGAAACACCATATATTTT. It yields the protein CSVFTPGNTIYF. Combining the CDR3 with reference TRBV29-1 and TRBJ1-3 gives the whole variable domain SAVISQKPSRDICQRGTSLTIQCQVDSQVTMMFWYRQQPGQSLTLIATANQGSEATYESGFVIDKFPISRPNLTFSTLTVSNMSPEDSSIYLCSVFTPGNTIYFGEGSWLTVV.

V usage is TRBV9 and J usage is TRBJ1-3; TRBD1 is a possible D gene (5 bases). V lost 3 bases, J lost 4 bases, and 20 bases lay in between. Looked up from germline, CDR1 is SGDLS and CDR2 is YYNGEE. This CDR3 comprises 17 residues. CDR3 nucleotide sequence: TGTGCCAGCAGCGGACCCACCATGGGAGGGGTCGGAAACACCATATATTTT. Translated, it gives CASSGPTMGGVGNTIYF.

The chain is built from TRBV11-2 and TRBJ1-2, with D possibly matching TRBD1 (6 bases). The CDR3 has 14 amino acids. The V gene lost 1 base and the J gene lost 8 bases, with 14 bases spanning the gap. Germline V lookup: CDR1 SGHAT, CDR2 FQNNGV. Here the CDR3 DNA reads TGTGCCAGCAGCTTAGTCCAGGGGACGGGAGGCTACACCTTC. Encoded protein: CASSLVQGTGGYTF.

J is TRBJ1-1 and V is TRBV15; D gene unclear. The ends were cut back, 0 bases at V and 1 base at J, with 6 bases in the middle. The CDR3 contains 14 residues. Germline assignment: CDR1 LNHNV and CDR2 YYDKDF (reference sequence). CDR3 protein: CATSRDLGNTEAFF. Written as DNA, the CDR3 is TGTGCCACCAGCAGAGATTTGGGGAACACTGAAGCTTTCTTT.

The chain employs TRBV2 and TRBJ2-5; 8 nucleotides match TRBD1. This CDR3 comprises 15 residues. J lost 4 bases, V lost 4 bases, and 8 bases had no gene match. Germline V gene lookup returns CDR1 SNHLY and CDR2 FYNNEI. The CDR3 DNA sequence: TGTGCCAGCAGTGTCCGACAGGGGATGGGAGAGACCCAGTACTTC. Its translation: CASSVRQGMGETQYF.

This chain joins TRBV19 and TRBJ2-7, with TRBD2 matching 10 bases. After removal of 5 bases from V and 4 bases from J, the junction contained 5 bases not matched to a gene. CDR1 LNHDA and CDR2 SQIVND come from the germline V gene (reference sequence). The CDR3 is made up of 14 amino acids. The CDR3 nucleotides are TGTGCCAGTAGTTACCTAGCGGGAGATTACGAGCAGTACTTC. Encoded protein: CASSYLAGDYEQYF.

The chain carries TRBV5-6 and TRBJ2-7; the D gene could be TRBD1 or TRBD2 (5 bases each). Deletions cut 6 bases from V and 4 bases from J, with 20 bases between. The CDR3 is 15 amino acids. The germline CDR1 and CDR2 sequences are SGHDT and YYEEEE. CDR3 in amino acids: CASTPYDGAGYEQYF. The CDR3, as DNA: TGTGCCAGCACCCCTTACGACGGGGCTGGATACGAGCAGTACTTC.

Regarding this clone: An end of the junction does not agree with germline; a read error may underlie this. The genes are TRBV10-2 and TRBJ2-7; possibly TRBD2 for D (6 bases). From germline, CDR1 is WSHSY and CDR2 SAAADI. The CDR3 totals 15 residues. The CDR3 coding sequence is TGCGCCAGCAGTGAGTCGGGGACTTCCCTTTCTACGCGGGACTTC. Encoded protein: CASSESGTSLSTRDF.

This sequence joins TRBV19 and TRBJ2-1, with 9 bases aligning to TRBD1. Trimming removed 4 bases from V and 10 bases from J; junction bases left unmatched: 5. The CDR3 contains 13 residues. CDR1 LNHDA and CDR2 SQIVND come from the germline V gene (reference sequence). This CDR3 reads CASSTIGTGEQFF. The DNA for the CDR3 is TGTGCCAGTAGTACCATCGGGACAGGGGAGCAGTTCTTC.

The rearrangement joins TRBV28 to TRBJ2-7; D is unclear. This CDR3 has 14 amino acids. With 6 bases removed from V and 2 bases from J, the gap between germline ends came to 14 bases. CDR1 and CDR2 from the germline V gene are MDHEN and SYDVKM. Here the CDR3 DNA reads TGTGCCAGCAGCTCTCCCATACCCCCCTACGAGCAGTACTTC. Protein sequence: CASSSPIPPYEQYF.

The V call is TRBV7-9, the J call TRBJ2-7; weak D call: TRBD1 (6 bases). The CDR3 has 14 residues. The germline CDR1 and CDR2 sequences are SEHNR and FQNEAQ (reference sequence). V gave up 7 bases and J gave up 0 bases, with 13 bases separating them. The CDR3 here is CASNSDSISYEQYF. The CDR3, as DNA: TGTGCCAGCAACTCGGACAGTATCTCCTACGAGCAGTACTTC. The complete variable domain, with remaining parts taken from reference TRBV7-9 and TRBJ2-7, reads DTGVSQNPRHKITKRGQNVTFRCDPISEHNRLYWYRQTLGQGPEFLTYFQNEAQLEKSRLLSDRFSAERPKGSFSTLEIQRTEQGDSAMYLCASNSDSISYEQYFGPGTRLTVT.

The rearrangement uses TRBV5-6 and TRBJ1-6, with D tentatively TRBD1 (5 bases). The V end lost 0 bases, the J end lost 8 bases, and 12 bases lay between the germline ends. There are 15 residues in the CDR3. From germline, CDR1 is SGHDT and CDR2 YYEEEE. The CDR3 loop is CASSLDGGNDSPLHF. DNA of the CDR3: TGTGCCAGCAGCTTGGACGGGGGTAATGATTCACCCCTCCACTTT.

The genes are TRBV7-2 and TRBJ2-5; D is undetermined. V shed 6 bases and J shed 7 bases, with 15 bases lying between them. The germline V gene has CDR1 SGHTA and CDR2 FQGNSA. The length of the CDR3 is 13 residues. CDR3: CASRTGSLGTQYF. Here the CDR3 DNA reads TGTGCCAGCAGAACTGGAAGTTTAGGGACCCAGTACTTC.

The CDR3 DNA is TGTGCCAGCACCACACCCCCGGGGCAGGGATTATACGAGCAGTACTTC. Protein product: CASTTPPGQGLYEQYF. The gene calls are TRBV28 and TRBJ2-7; D tentatively reads TRBD1 or TRBD2 (5 bases each). This CDR3 is 16 amino acids long. V was cut by 7 bases and J by 4 bases, with 23 bases left in between. CDR1 MDHEN and CDR2 SYDVKM come from the germline V gene.

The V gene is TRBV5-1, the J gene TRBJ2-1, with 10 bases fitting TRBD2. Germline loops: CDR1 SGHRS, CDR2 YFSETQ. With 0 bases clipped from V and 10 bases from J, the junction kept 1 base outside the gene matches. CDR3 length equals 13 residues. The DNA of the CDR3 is TGCGCCAGCAGCTTGGAGGGACTAGCGGAGCAGTTCTTC. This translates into CASSLEGLAEQFF.

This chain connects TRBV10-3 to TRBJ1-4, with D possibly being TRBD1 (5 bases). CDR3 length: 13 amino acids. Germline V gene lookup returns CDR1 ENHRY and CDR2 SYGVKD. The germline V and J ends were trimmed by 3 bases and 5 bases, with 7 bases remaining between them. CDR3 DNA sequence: TGTGCCATCAGTGAAGGGGAGAATGAAAAACTGTTTTTT. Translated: CAISEGENEKLFF.

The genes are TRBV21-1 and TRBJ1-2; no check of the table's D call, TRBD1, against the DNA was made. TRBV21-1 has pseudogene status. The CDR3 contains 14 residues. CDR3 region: CASRQKLDGYGYTF. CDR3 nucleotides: TGTGCCAGCCGACAGAAGCTTGATGGGTATGGCTACACCTTC.